This section outlines one T cell receptor (beta chain) sequence together with its context. Sequencing was performed with immunoSEQ multiplex PCR; in TCRdb, only in-frame clones are kept and a portion is missing. Here the sample spans 15,000 or so clones, roughly four fifths being singletons. The sample is drawn from a study of T cell changes during pregnancy in multiple sclerosis. Germline CDR1 and CDR2: GTSNPN and SVGIG (reference sequence). V was clipped by 8 bases and J by 4 bases, with 8 bases between them. This CDR3 is 10 amino acids long. The material was CD8+ T cells from peripheral blood mononuclear cells, obtained in the second trimester of pregnancy. The clonotype originates from a female donor in good health, enrolled as a control in a pregnancy study. V and J are TRBV30 and TRBJ1-2; unclear D gene. CDR3 in DNA: TGTGCCCTTCGGGGCTATGGCTACACCTTC. It yields the protein CALRGYGYTF.